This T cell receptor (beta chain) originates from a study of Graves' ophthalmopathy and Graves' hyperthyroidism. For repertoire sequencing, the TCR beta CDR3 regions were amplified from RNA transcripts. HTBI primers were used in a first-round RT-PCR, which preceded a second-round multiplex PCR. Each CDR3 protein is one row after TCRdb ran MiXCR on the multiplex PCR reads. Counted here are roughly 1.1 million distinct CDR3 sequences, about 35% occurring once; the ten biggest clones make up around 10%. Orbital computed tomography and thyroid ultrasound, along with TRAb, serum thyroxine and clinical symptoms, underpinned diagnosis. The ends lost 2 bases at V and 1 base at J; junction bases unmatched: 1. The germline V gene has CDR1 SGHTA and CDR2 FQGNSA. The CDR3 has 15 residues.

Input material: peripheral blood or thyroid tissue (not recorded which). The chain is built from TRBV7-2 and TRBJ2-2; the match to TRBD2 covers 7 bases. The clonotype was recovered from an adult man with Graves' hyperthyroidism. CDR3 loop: CASSLQRGNTGELFF. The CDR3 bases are TGTGCCAGCAGCTTACAGCGGGGGAACACCGGGGAGCTGTTTTTT.